The rows below give T cell receptor beta chains drawn from one sample of a study of T cells after posttransplantation cyclophosphamide. TCRdb's table, derived via immunoSEQ multiplex PCR, lists solely in-frame clones and lacks some. The data show some 2,100 clones, 94% seen once. Sequencing was done on a sample of naive CD8+ T cells sorted from PBMCs. The receptors derive from a woman in her sixties in good health, CMV-negative, and a related stem cell transplant donor. The CDR3 runs from the conserved cysteine through the conserved F or W. A clone size is listed for some rows: how often the clone was seen (once, few, many), or a class if it is expanded.

CDR3 protein,J gene,clone size,V gene
CASSAGSGSPLHF,TRBJ1-6,once,TRBV7-6
CASSLRVSGDTDTQYF,TRBJ2-3,.,TRBV7-3
CASSVSGWTPDTQYF,TRBJ2-3,.,TRBV9
CASSEKGLAGYYEQYF,TRBJ2-7,.,TRBV27
CASSMFGTGDGELFF,TRBJ2-2,.,TRBV19
CASSLVGAGTEAFF,TRBJ1-1,.,TRBV7-9
CASSLVGAGQPQHF,TRBJ1-5,.,TRBV7-9
CTSSNVCLCTSRANVLTF,TRBJ2-6,.,TRBV1
CASSPPGQSGYEQYF,TRBJ2-7,.,TRBV9
CASSHGSSYEQYF,TRBJ2-7,.,TRBV5-6
CASSARTSRVQETQYF,TRBJ2-5,few,TRBV7-9
CAGIGVGIKGYGYTF,TRBJ1-2,once,TRBV21-1
CASSQGGDTEAFF,TRBJ1-1,.,TRBV6-1
CASSPAGGSYEQYF,TRBJ2-7,.,TRBV6-5
CASGVGTGTYEQYF,TRBJ2-7,once,TRBV27
CASSLLGASGRVTDTQYF,TRBJ2-3,.,TRBV7-3
CASSVTGAGELFF,TRBJ2-2,.,TRBV27
CASITYDRGPIWKETQYF,TRBJ2-5,.,TRBV7-9
CASNPTFTQEQYF,TRBJ2-7,.,TRBV6-5
CASSSSVQPQHF,TRBJ1-5,.,TRBV5-8
CASRGGWDTQYF,TRBJ2-3,.,TRBV28
CASIWTSGSYNEQFF,TRBJ2-1,.,TRBV6-1
CASSPNYEQYF,TRBJ2-7,few,TRBV25-1
CASSLGLAGEGEQFF,TRBJ2-1,.,TRBV27
CASSFAVVSSTDTQYF,TRBJ2-3,.,TRBV7-8
CATSGPSGSLHEQFF,TRBJ2-1,.,TRBV15
CASSATSGTGGSSTDTQYF,TRBJ2-3,.,TRBV9
CASSQDRLAVQETQYF,TRBJ2-5,.,TRBV4-1
CASSPSGVNEQFF,TRBJ2-1,once,TRBV18
CASSVGRGSYEQYF,TRBJ2-7,.,TRBV9
CASSLGSGSYEQYF,TRBJ2-7,.,TRBV5-5